A single sample is the source of the 29 T cell receptor beta chains below, sequenced in a study of cytomegalovirus exposure and HLA in healthy donors. The PCR contained 60 Vbeta and 13 Jbeta primers. Sequenced by immunoSEQ multiplex PCR; TCRdb stores in-frame clones only, minus some. Of 270,000 or so clones in the sample, 80% to 90% were seen once. The sample comprised PBMCs. Receptors originate from a man aged 40-55 years in good health and CMV-seropositive.

This chain connects TRBV5-4 to TRBJ2-7; TRBD2 matches at 12 bases. Looked up from germline, CDR1 is SGHNT and CDR2 is YYREEE (reference sequence). With V trimmed by 3 bases and J by 2 bases, 6 bases remained unmatched. The CDR3 is 16 amino acids. The CDR3 loop reads CASSSRLAGDTYEQYF. The CDR3, as DNA: TGTGCCAGCAGCTCCCGACTAGCGGGAGACACCTACGAGCAGTACTTC.

V gene TRBV27 combines with J gene TRBJ1-1, with 7 bases identical to TRBD1. The CDR3 runs to 14 residues. V was clipped by 8 bases and J by 1 base; unmatched bases: 7. CDR1 and CDR2 (germline): MNHEY, SMNVEV (reference sequence). The CDR3 coding sequence is TGTGCCAGCGCTTGGACAGGAGAGAACACTGAAGCTTTCTTT. It codes for CASAWTGENTEAFF.

This chain joins TRBV7-2 and TRBJ2-7; 8 bases are a match to TRBD2. This CDR3 contains 17 residues. Per germline, CDR1 SGHTA and CDR2 FQGNSA. V was pared by 8 bases and J by 5 bases, with 20 bases of the junction left unmatched. CDR3 protein: CASGPGEGAGEINEQYF. DNA of the CDR3: TGTGCCAGCGGCCCCGGTGAAGGAGCGGGAGAGATCAACGAGCAGTACTTC.

A word on this clone: One end of the junction does not line up with germline, which may come from a read error. The chain couples TRBV19 to TRBJ1-1; possibly TRBD1 for D (6 bases). The CDR3 spans 12 residues. Germline V CDR1 and CDR2: LNHDA, SQIVND (reference sequence). Written as DNA, the CDR3 is TGTGCCGCTCTAACAGGGAACTCTGAAGCTTTCTTT. Translation: CAALTGNSEAFF.

V and J are TRBV27 and TRBJ2-3, with D tentatively TRBD1 (5 bases). Germline CDR1 and CDR2: MNHEY and SMNVEV (reference sequence). The CDR3 contains 14 residues. Trimming removed 7 bases from V and 0 bases from J, with 11 bases in between. CDR3 nucleotide sequence: TGTGCCAGCAAACCGACAGTTAGCACAGATACGCAGTATTTT. Encoded protein: CASKPTVSTDTQYF.

The chain carries TRBV29-1 and TRBJ2-1; TRBD2 aligns across 14 bases. In germline, CDR1 is SQVTM, CDR2 ANQGSEA. With 7 bases clipped from V and 8 bases from J, the junction kept 4 bases outside the gene matches. The CDR3 covers 13 residues. CDR3 region: CSARLAGGDEQFF. The CDR3 DNA sequence: TGCAGCGCCCGACTAGCGGGAGGGGATGAGCAGTTCTTC.

The chain couples TRBV19 to TRBJ2-5, with D possibly TRBD2 on 6 matching bases. The CDR3 sequence is 13 residues long. The germline gives CDR1 LNHDA, CDR2 SQIVND (reference sequence). Trimming cost V 8 bases and J 6 bases, with 16 bases left between them. The DNA for the CDR3 is TGTGCCAGTTCTCAGGAGGGAAGGAAGACCCAGTACTTC. Translated: CASSQEGRKTQYF. The whole variable domain, filled in from reference TRBV19 and TRBJ2-5, reads DGGITQSPKYLFRKEGQNVTLSCEQNLNHDAMYWYRQDPGQGLRLIYYSQIVNDFQKGDIAEGYSVSREKKESFPLTVTSAQKNPTAFYLCASSQEGRKTQYFGPGTRLLVL.

The rearrangement joins TRBV7-9 to TRBJ2-5, with 7 bases that match TRBD2. This CDR3 comprises 14 residues. J lost 4 bases, V lost 5 bases, and 7 bases had no gene match. CDR1 is SEHNR, CDR2 FQNEAQ, per germline (reference sequence). The CDR3, as DNA: TGTGCCAGCAGCCAAGCGGGGAATGGAGAGACCCAGTACTTC. Translating gives CASSQAGNGETQYF.

CDR3 region: CASSSIQGTYEQYF. The CDR3 DNA follows: TGTGCCAGCAGCTCTATTCAGGGGACCTACGAGCAGTACTTC. The rearrangement uses TRBV11-1 and TRBJ2-7; a weak D match, TRBD1 (6 bases). The V gene lost 4 bases and the J gene lost 2 bases, with 12 bases spanning the gap. CDR1 and CDR2 from the germline V gene are SGHAT and FQDESV (reference sequence). This CDR3 spans 14 amino acids.

Worth noting for this clone: One end of the junction varies from germline; a read error may be responsible. This chain uses TRBV7-2 with TRBJ1-2; D may be TRBD1 (6 bases). Germline loops: CDR1 SGHTA, CDR2 FQGNSA. The CDR3 length is 13 residues. The CDR3 nucleotides read TGTGCCAGCAGCCAGCGACCGGGGACAATCGAACCCTTC. Amino acids: CASSQRPGTIEPF.

V gene TRBV12-5 combines with J gene TRBJ2-1; TRBD1 matches at 11 bases. Germline CDR1 LGHNT, CDR2 FRNRAP. This CDR3 has 15 residues. The ends lost 6 bases at V and 4 bases at J; junction bases unmatched: 5. CDR3 loop: CASGTGQGVYNEQFF. In DNA form, the CDR3 reads TGTGCTAGTGGGACGGGACAGGGGGTTTACAATGAGCAGTTCTTC. Filled out from reference TRBV12-5 and TRBJ2-1, the complete variable domain reads DARVTQTPRHKVTEMGQEVTMRCQPILGHNTVFWYRQTMMQGLELLAYFRNRAPLDDSGMPKDRFSAEMPDATLATLKIQPSEPRDSAVYFCASGTGQGVYNEQFFGPGTRLTVL.

The chain links TRBV7-9 to TRBJ2-7, with 8 bases aligning to TRBD2. V was clipped by 5 bases and J by 4 bases; unmatched bases: 4. The germline gives CDR1 SEHNR, CDR2 FQNEAQ (reference sequence). This CDR3 spans 13 amino acids. Written as DNA, the CDR3 is TGTGCCAGCAGCCCCGGGACTAGTTACGAGCAGTACTTC. This gives the protein CASSPGTSYEQYF.

This clone was seen a single time. The chain carries TRBV29-1 and TRBJ2-5, with TRBD2 as a possible D gene (6 bases). The CDR3 extends over 12 amino acids. CDR1 is SQVTM and CDR2 is ANQGSEA in the germline V gene. The V end was cut by 3 bases, the J end by 3 bases, with 8 bases between. In DNA, the CDR3 is TGCAGCGTTGAGGAGGGAGAAGAGACCCAGTACTTC. Its protein product is CSVEEGEETQYF.

The chain joins TRBV29-1 to TRBJ2-2; D not resolved. Germline CDR1 reads SQVTM; CDR2 reads ANQGSEA. The CDR3 length is 11 residues. V dropped 4 bases and J dropped 3 bases, with 3 bases sitting between them. The CDR3 loop is CSVGDTGELFF. CDR3 sequence (DNA): TGCAGCGTTGGAGACACCGGGGAGCTGTTTTTT.

This clone was seen a single time. This chain connects TRBV27 to TRBJ2-7, with unresolved D. Germline assignment: CDR1 MNHEY and CDR2 SMNVEV (reference sequence). This CDR3 region has 12 residues. Trimming pared 5 bases from V and 2 bases from J, leaving 7 bases between. CDR3 in amino acids: CASSATTYEQYF. As DNA, the CDR3 is TGTGCCAGCAGTGCGACAACCTACGAGCAGTACTTC.

This chain joins TRBV15 and TRBJ2-7, with 10 bases identical to TRBD1. Germline V gene data show CDR1 as LNHNV and CDR2 as YYDKDF (reference sequence). The CDR3 covers 14 residues. Trimming cost V 5 bases and J 5 bases; bases outside gene matches: 6. CDR3 in DNA: TGTGCCACCAGCTATCGGGACAGGGGCCACGAGCAGTACTTC. This translates into CATSYRDRGHEQYF.

The chain links TRBV18 to TRBJ2-5; 16 bases align to TRBD2. The CDR3 is 17 amino acids. The germline CDR1 and CDR2 sequences are KGHSH and LQKENI. The V segment lost 3 bases and the J segment 5 bases; nucleotides outside the gene matches: 6. The DNA for the CDR3 is TGTGCCAGCTCACCCCTCGGGACTAGCGGGAGGGGTGAGACCCAGTACTTC. Its translation: CASSPLGTSGRGETQYF.

This chain joins TRBV6-5 and TRBJ2-1, with 9 bases lining up with TRBD2. The CDR3 sequence is 16 residues long. Unmatched junction bases numbered 8, after V lost 0 bases and J lost 8 bases. Germline CDR1 reads MNHEY; CDR2 reads SVGAGI. CDR3 in DNA: TGTGCCAGCAGTTACTCGTGGAGCGGGAGGAATGATGAGCAGTTCTTC. Translation: CASSYSWSGRNDEQFF.

V is TRBV11-2 and J is TRBJ1-2; tentatively, D is TRBD1 (6 bases). The CDR3 sequence is 15 residues long. The V and J ends lost 5 bases and 5 bases respectively, with 18 bases between them. CDR1 SGHAT and CDR2 FQNNGV come from the germline V gene. CDR3 loop: CASSPIRTDVYGYTF. CDR3 bases: TGTGCCAGCAGCCCGATACGGACAGATGTGTATGGCTACACCTTC.

V and J are TRBV9 and TRBJ2-1, with D possibly being TRBD1 (6 bases). The CDR3 runs to 15 residues. The V and J ends lost 2 bases and 4 bases respectively, with 13 bases between them. The V gene's germline CDR1 is SGDLS and CDR2 YYNGEE. Written as DNA, the CDR3 is TGTGCCAGCAGCGTCAAACGGACAGATTACAATGAGCAGTTCTTC. Translation: CASSVKRTDYNEQFF.

The chain links TRBV9 to TRBJ2-7, with TRBD1 matching 7 bases. The CDR3 is made up of 14 amino acids. V shed 3 bases, J shed 2 bases, and the junction held 5 bases outside the gene matches. Germline V gene lookup returns CDR1 SGDLS and CDR2 YYNGEE. The CDR3 coding sequence is TGTGCCAGCAGCGCCGGGACAGCAACCTACGAGCAGTACTTC. It translates to CASSAGTATYEQYF.

The V call is TRBV5-4, the J call TRBJ2-1; the D gene is possibly TRBD2 (6 bases). The germline V gene has CDR1 SGHNT and CDR2 YYREEE (reference sequence). Trimming shortened V by 2 bases and J by 9 bases, and 12 bases separated the two germline ends. CDR3 length: 13 amino acids. The CDR3 region has the DNA TGTGCCAGCAGCTTTGGCGGGACGGGTGAGCAGTTCTTC. This encodes CASSFGGTGEQFF.

The rearrangement uses TRBV7-2 and TRBJ2-7; D might be TRBD2 (6 bases). Trimming stripped 5 bases from V and 0 bases from J, with 20 bases between. The CDR3 is 17 residues long. Germline CDR1 is SGHTA and CDR2 is FQGNSA. This CDR3 reads CASSLPTAGLLSYEQYF. As DNA, the CDR3 is TGTGCCAGCAGCCTCCCGACAGCGGGTCTCCTCTCCTACGAGCAGTACTTC.

The chain couples TRBV18 to TRBJ2-1; TRBD2 might be the D (5 bases). Trimming removed 5 bases from V and 4 bases from J, with 18 bases in between. CDR1 is KGHSH, CDR2 LQKENI, per germline. This CDR3 spans 16 amino acids. CDR3 sequence reads: CASSTKLLSVYNEQFF. DNA of the CDR3: TGTGCCAGCTCAACCAAACTGCTTAGCGTGTACAATGAGCAGTTCTTC.

This clone is termed medium-sized (0.01 to 0.1%). The rearrangement uses TRBV4-2 and TRBJ2-3; 12 bases fit TRBD2. Germline V gives CDR1 LGHNA, CDR2 YNFKEQ. V gave up 1 base and J gave up 1 base; unmatched junction bases: 0. This CDR3 has 16 amino acids. For the CDR3, the DNA is TGTGCCAGCAGCCAAGGACTAGCGGGAGGCACAGATACGCAGTATTTT. This encodes CASSQGLAGGTDTQYF.

The chain is built from TRBV7-8 and TRBJ2-7; TRBD1 matches 9 bases. There are 14 residues in the CDR3. V lost 3 bases, J lost 7 bases, and 7 bases stayed unmatched. Germline-derived CDR1 and CDR2 are SGHVS and FQNEAQ. The CDR3 DNA reads TGTGCCAGCAGCTTTTTGGGGACAGGGCGTGAGCAGTACTTC. Encoded protein: CASSFLGTGREQYF. Supplemented by reference TRBV7-8 and TRBJ2-7, the full variable domain reads GAGVSQSPRYKVAKRGQDVALRCDPISGHVSLFWYQQALGQGPEFLTYFQNEAQLDKSGLPSDRFFAERPEGSVSTLKIQRTQQEDSAVYLCASSFLGTGREQYFGPGTRLTVT.

The rearrangement joins TRBV30 to TRBJ1-5; D perhaps matches TRBD1 (6 bases). The germline CDR1 and CDR2 sequences are GTSNPN and SVGIG (reference sequence). The CDR3 runs to 13 residues. V was clipped by 5 bases and J by 4 bases, with 12 bases between them. Here the CDR3 reads CAWGGRENQPQHF. CDR3 bases: TGTGCCTGGGGGGGCAGGGAGAATCAGCCCCAGCATTTT.

The V call is TRBV28, the J call TRBJ2-1; 7 bases are a match to TRBD2. This CDR3 spans 15 amino acids. The germline V gene has CDR1 MDHEN and CDR2 SYDVKM. Unmatched junction bases numbered 5, after V lost 4 bases and J lost 2 bases. The CDR3 here is CASSSQRGAYNEQFF. The CDR3 bases are TGTGCCAGCAGTTCTCAGCGGGGAGCCTACAATGAGCAGTTCTTC.

This clone was picked up a small number of times. The rearrangement uses TRBV2 and TRBJ2-7; D perhaps matches TRBD1 (6 bases). The CDR3 covers 13 residues. Germline CDR1 is SNHLY and CDR2 is FYNNEI. V was cut by 11 bases and J by 0 bases, with 14 bases left in between. The CDR3 region is CAGGTFSSYEQYF. CDR3 DNA sequence: TGTGCCGGTGGGACATTTAGCTCCTACGAGCAGTACTTC. Looking up the rest from reference TRBV2 and TRBJ2-7 gives the full variable domain: EPEVTQTPSHQVTQMGQEVILRCVPISNHLYFYWYRQILGQKVEFLVSFYNNEISEKSEIFDDQFSVERPDGSNFTLKIRSTKLEDSAMYFCAGGTFSSYEQYFGPGTRLTVT.